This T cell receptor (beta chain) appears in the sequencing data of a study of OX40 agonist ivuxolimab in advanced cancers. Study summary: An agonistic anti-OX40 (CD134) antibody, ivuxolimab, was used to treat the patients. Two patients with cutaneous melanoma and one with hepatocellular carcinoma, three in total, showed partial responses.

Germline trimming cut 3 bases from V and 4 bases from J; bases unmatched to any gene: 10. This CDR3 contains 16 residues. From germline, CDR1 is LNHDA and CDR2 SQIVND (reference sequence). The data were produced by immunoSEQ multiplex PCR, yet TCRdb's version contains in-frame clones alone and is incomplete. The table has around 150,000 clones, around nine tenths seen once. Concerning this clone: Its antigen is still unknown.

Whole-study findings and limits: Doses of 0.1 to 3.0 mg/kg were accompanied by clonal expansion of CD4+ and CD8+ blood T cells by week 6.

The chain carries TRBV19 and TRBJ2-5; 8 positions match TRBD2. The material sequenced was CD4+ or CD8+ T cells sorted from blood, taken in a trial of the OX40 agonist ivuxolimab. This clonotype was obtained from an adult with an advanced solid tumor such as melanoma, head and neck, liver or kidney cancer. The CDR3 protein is CASSMAQRELGETQYF. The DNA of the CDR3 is TGTGCCAGTAGTATGGCCCAGCGGGAGCTGGGAGAGACCCAGTACTTC.